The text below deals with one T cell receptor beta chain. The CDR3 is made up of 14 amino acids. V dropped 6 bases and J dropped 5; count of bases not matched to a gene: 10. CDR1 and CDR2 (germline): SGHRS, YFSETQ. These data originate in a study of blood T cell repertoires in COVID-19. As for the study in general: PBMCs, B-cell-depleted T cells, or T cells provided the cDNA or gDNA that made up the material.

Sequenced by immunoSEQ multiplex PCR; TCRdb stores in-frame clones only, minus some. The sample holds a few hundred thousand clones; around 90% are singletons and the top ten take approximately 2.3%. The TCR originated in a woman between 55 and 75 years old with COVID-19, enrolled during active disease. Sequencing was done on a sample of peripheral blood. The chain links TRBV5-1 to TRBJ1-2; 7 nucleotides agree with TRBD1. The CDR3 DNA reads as TGCGCCAGCAACTCAAGGGACAGCAGTTATGGCTACACCTTC. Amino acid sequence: CASNSRDSSYGYTF.